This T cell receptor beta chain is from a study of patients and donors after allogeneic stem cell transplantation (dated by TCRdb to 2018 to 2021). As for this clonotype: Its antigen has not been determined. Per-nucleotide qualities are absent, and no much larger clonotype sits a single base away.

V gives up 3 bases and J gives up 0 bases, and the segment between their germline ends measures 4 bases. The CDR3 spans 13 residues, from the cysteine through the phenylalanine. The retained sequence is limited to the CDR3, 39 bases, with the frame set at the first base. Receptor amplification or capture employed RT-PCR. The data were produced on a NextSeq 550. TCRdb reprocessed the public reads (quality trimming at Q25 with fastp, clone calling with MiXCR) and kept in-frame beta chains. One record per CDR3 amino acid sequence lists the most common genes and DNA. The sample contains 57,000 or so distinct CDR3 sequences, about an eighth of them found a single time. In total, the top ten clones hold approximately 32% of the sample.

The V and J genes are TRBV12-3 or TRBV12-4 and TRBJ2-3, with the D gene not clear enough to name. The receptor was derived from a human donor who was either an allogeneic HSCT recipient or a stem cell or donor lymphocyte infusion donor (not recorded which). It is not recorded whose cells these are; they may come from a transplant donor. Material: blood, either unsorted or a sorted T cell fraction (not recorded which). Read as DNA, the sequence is TGTGCCAGCAGTTTGACTAGCACAGATACGCAGTATTTT. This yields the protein CASSLTSTDTQYF.